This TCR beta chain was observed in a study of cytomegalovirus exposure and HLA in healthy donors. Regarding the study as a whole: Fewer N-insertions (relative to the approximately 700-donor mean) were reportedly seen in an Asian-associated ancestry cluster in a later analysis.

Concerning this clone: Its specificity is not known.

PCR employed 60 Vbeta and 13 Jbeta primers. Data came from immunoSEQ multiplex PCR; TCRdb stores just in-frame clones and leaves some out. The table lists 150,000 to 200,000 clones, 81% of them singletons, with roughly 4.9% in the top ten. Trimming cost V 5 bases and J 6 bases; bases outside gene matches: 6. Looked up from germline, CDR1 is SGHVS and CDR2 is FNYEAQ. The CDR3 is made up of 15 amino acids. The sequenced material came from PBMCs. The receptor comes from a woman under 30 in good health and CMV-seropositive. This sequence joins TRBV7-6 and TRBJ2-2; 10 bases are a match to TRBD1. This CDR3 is CASSPGQGRAGELFF. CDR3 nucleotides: TGTGCCAGCAGCCCGGGACAGGGGAGAGCCGGGGAGCTGTTTTTT.